Following are 12 T cell receptor beta chains from one sample sequenced in a study of blood T cell repertoires in COVID-19 (dated by TCRdb to between 2020 and 2021). Library preparation was by the immunoSEQ multiplex PCR assay. The table was pulled from immuneACCESS by TCRdb, which kept in-frame rearrangements only. Such tables lose some clones; where checked, under half of the loss comes from unresolved V genes, and the rest has no known cause. Within this sample are hundreds of thousands of clones, with 80% to 90% of them counted one time only. The top ten hold roughly 4.3% of the sample. The material sequenced was peripheral blood. The receptor source for this set is a woman aged 25 to 39 with acute or convalescent COVID-19.

This rearrangement joins TRBV7-3 to TRBJ2-7; 8 nucleotides match TRBD1. Trimming cost V 7 bases and J 2 bases; bases outside gene matches: 10. Germline CDR1 SGHTA, CDR2 FQGTGA. This CDR3 is 15 amino acids long. CDR3 DNA sequence: TGTGCCAGCAACACTTCAGGGGGCGTCCCCTACGAGCAGTACTTC. Translating gives CASNTSGGVPYEQYF.

The chain uses TRBV9 and TRBJ1-3; perhaps TRBD1 as D (6 bases). Germline values: CDR1 SGDLS, CDR2 YYNGEE. Trimming removed 3 bases from V and 0 bases from J, with 16 bases in between. The CDR3 contains 17 residues. CDR3 region: CASSGRGGANSGNTIYF. In DNA, the CDR3 is TGTGCCAGCAGCGGACGTGGGGGGGCCAACTCTGGAAACACCATATATTTT. The full variable domain, completed using reference TRBV9 and TRBJ1-3, is DSGVTQTPKHLITATGQRVTLRCSPRSGDLSVYWYQQSLDQGLQFLIQYYNGEERAKGNILERFSAQQFPDLHSELNLSSLELGDSALYFCASSGRGGANSGNTIYFGEGSWLTVV.

The rearrangement uses TRBV6-5 and TRBJ1-6, with a tentative D call TRBD1 (5 bases). Looked up from germline, CDR1 is MNHEY and CDR2 is SVGAGI. The CDR3 sequence is 15 residues long. Trimming removed 6 bases from V and 7 bases from J, with 16 bases in between. This chain's CDR3 is CASRTATGGNSPLHF. The CDR3 coding sequence is TGTGCCAGCAGGACGGCGACGGGGGGAAATTCACCCCTCCACTTT.

The CDR3, as DNA: TGTGCCAGCAGCGTGGGGCAGAAGCAAGAGACCCAGTACTTC. Translated, it gives CASSVGQKQETQYF. The V and J genes are TRBV9 and TRBJ2-5; TRBD1 is a possible D gene (5 bases). Germline CDR1 and CDR2: SGDLS and YYNGEE. CDR3 length equals 14 residues. V was pared by 2 bases and J by 2 bases, with 10 bases between.

The V call is TRBV20-1, the J call TRBJ1-2; D gene unclear. Germline loops: CDR1 DFQATT, CDR2 SNEGSKA (reference sequence). The CDR3 sequence is 12 residues long. Deletions cut 3 bases from V and 3 bases from J, with 8 bases between. Written as DNA, the CDR3 is TGCAGTGCTAGTGGCGGTTACTATGGCTACACCTTC. It specifies CSASGGYYGYTF.

The chain joins TRBV7-9 to TRBJ1-3, with D uncertain. Germline lookup yields CDR1 SEHNR and CDR2 FQNEAQ (reference sequence). The CDR3 extends over 16 amino acids. V gave up 0 bases and J gave up 3 bases, with 12 bases separating them. The CDR3 loop is CASSLARGLYGNTIYF. The DNA for the CDR3 is TGTGCCAGCAGCTTAGCACGAGGGTTGTATGGAAACACCATATATTTT.

This chain links TRBV19 with TRBJ1-6; D is ambiguous. Trimming shortened V by 1 base and J by 0 bases, and 4 bases separated the two germline ends. The CDR3 runs 15 residues. Germline CDR1 and CDR2: LNHDA and SQIVND (reference sequence). CDR3 sequence (DNA): TGTGCCAGTAGTATAGGGAGCTCCTATAATTCACCCCTCCACTTT. This gives the protein CASSIGSSYNSPLHF.

This clone has just a few counts. V usage is TRBV19 and J usage is TRBJ2-3; 8 nucleotides line up with TRBD2. Unmatched junction bases numbered 13, after V lost 6 bases and J lost 8 bases. This CDR3 region has 15 residues. In germline, CDR1 is LNHDA, CDR2 SQIVND (reference sequence). The CDR3 DNA follows: TGTGCCAGTAGAACCCCGGGACTAGGGGCCGGTACGCAGTATTTT. It translates to CASRTPGLGAGTQYF. Variable domain in full (rest from reference TRBV19 and TRBJ2-3): DGGITQSPKYLFRKEGQNVTLSCEQNLNHDAMYWYRQDPGQGLRLIYYSQIVNDFQKGDIAEGYSVSREKKESFPLTVTSAQKNPTAFYLCASRTPGLGAGTQYFGPGTRLTVL.

This chain uses TRBV12-3 or TRBV12-4 with TRBJ2-7, with D unclear. The V end was cut by 7 bases, the J end by 5 bases, with 9 bases between. The CDR3 runs 11 residues. The CDR3 bases are TGTGCCAGCATGGTCCGGGACGAGCAGTACTTC. Translation: CASMVRDEQYF.

The V and J genes are TRBV5-1 and TRBJ2-5; 11 nucleotides line up with TRBD1. There are 20 residues in the CDR3. V lost 4 bases to trimming and J lost 1 base; unmatched junction nucleotides: 18. The V gene's germline CDR1 is SGHRS and CDR2 YFSETQ. Here the CDR3 DNA reads TGCGCCAGCAGCCCCGCCCGGAGGACAGGGGGCGGCAACATCCAAGAGACCCAGTACTTC. Its translation is CASSPARRTGGGNIQETQYF.

This clone was detected once. The J gene is TRBJ1-3, the V gene TRBV18; D gene unclear. Germline-derived CDR1 and CDR2 are KGHSH and LQKENI. This CDR3 contains 15 residues. Trimming pared 6 bases from V and 2 bases from J, leaving 14 bases between. DNA of the CDR3: TGTGCCAGCTCGGAGACTGAAGCCCCTGGAAACACCATATATTTT. Its protein is CASSETEAPGNTIYF. Based on the CDR3 plus reference TRBV18 and TRBJ1-3, the full variable domain is NAGVMQNPRHLVRRRGQEARLRCSPMKGHSHVYWYRQLPEEGLKFMVYLQKENIIDESGMPKERFSAEFPKEGPSILRIQQVVRGDSAAYFCASSETEAPGNTIYFGEGSWLTVV.

The chain links TRBV20-1 to TRBJ2-7; D is unresolved. V lost 5 bases to trimming and J lost 3 bases, with 8 bases between them. The CDR3 sequence is 11 residues long. CDR1 DFQATT and CDR2 SNEGSKA come from the germline V gene (reference sequence). CDR3 region: CSAPGYYEQYF. In DNA form, the CDR3 reads TGCAGTGCTCCGGGTTACTACGAGCAGTACTTC.